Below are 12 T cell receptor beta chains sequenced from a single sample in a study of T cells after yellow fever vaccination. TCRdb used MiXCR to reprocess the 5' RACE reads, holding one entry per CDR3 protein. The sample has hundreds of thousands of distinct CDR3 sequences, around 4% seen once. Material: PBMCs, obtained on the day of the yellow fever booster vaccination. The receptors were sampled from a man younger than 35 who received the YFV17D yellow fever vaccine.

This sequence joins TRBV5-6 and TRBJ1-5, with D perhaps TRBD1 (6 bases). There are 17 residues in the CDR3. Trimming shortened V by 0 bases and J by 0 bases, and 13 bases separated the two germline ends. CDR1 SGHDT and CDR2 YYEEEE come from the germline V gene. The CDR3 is CASSLAIGQPSNQPQHF. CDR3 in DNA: TGTGCCAGCAGCTTGGCGATAGGACAGCCTAGCAATCAGCCCCAGCATTTT. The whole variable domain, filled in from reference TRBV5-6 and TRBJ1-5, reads DAGVTQSPTHLIKTRGQQVTLRCSPKSGHDTVSWYQQALGQGPQFIFQYYEEEERQRGNFPDRFSGHQFPNYSSELNVNALLLGDSALYLCASSLAIGQPSNQPQHFGDGTRLSIL.

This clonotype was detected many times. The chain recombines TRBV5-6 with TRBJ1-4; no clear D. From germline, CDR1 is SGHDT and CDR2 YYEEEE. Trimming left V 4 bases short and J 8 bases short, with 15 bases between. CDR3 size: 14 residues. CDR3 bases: TGTGCCAGCAGCGTAGACGTGAAGAACGAAAAACTGTTTTTT. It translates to CASSVDVKNEKLFF.

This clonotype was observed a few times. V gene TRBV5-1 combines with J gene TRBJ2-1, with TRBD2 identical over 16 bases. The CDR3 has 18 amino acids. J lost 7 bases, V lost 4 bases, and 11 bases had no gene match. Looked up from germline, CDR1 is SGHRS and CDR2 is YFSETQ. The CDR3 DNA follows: TGCGCCAGCAGCCAAGGGACTAGCGGGGGGGCCTTATTGAATGAGCAGTTCTTC. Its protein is CASSQGTSGGALLNEQFF. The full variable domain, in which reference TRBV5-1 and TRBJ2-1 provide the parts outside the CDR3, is KAGVTQTPRYLIKTRGQQVTLSCSPISGHRSVSWYQQTPGQGLQFLFEYFSETQRNKGNFPGRFSGRQFSNSRSEMNVSTLELGDSALYLCASSQGTSGGALLNEQFFGPGTRLTVL.

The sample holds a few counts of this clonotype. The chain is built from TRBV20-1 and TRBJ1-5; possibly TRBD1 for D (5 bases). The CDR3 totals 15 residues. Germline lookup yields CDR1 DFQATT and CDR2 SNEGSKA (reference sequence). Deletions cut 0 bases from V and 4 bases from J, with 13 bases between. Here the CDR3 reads CSAREVGDWNQPQHF. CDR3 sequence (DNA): TGCAGTGCTAGAGAGGTAGGGGATTGGAATCAGCCCCAGCATTTT.

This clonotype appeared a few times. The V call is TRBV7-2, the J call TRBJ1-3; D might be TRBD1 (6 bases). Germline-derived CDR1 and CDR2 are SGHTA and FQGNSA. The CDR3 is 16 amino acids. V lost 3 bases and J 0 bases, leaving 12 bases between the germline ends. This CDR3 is CASSLSVDSSGNTIYF. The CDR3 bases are TGTGCCAGCAGCTTGTCCGTGGACAGCTCTGGAAACACCATATATTTT.

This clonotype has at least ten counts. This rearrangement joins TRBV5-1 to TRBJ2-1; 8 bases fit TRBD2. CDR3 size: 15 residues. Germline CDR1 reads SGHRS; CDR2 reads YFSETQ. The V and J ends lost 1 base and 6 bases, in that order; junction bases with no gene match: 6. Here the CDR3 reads CASSLWAGGPNEQFF. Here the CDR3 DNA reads TGCGCCAGCAGCTTGTGGGCGGGGGGCCCCAATGAGCAGTTCTTC.

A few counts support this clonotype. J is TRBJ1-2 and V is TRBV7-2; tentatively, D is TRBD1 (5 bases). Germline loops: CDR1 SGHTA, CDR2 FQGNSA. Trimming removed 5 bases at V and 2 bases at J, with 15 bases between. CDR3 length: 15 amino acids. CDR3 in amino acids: CASSPRGTENYGYTF. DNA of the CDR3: TGTGCCAGCAGCCCCCGGGGGACGGAGAACTATGGCTACACCTTC.

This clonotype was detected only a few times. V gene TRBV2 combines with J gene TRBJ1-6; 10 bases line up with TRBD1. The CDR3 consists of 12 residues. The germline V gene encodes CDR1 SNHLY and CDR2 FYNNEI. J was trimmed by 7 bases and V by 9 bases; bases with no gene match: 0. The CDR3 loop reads CARGQGNSPLHF. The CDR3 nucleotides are TGTGCCAGGGGACAGGGGAATTCACCCCTCCACTTT.

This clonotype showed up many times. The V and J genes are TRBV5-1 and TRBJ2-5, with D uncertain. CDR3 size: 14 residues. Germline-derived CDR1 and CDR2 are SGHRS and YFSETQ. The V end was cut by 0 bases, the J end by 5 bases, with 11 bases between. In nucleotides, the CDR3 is TGCGCCAGCAGCTTGGTGGGGATCTCTGAGACCCAGTACTTC. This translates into CASSLVGISETQYF.

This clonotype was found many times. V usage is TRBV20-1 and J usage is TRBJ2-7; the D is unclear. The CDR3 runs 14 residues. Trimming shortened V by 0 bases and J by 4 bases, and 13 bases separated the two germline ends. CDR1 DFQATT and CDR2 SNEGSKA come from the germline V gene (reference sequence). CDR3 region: CSARDPPREYEQYV. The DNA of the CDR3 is TGCAGTGCTAGAGATCCCCCCCGAGAATACGAGCAGTACGTC.

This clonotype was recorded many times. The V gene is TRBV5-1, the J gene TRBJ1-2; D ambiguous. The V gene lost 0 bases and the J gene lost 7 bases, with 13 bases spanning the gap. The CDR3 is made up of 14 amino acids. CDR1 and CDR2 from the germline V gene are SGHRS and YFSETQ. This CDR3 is CASSLGGPSGGYTF. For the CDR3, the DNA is TGCGCCAGCAGCTTGGGAGGGCCCTCGGGTGGCTACACCTTC.

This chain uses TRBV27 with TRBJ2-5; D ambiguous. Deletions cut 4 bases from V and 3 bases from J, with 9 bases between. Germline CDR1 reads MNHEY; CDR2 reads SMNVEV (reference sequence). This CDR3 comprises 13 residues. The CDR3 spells CASSSEVEETQYF. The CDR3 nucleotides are TGTGCCAGCAGTTCTGAGGTGGAAGAGACCCAGTACTTC.